The TCR beta chain under discussion was sequenced for a study of blood T cell repertoires in COVID-19. Across the whole study: PBMCs, B-cell-depleted T cells, or T cells were the source of the cDNA or gDNA that made up the material.

The method was immunoSEQ multiplex PCR; TCRdb's version includes in-frame clones alone and lacks a portion of them. The sample has about 160,000 clones; roughly 87% are singletons. Germline V gene lookup returns CDR1 LNHDA and CDR2 SQIVND (reference sequence). This CDR3 is built from 13 residues. V dropped 5 bases and J dropped 6 bases, with 11 bases sitting between them. The chain joins TRBV19 to TRBJ1-5, with a tentative D call TRBD1 (6 bases). The receptor's source is a woman in her sixties or seventies with active or convalescent COVID-19. The sample taken for sequencing was peripheral blood. CDR3 coding DNA: TGTGCCAGTAGTGGAGAACAGGGTCAGCCCCAGCATTTT. Protein product: CASSGEQGQPQHF. Complete variable domain (other parts from reference TRBV19 and TRBJ1-5): DGGITQSPKYLFRKEGQNVTLSCEQNLNHDAMYWYRQDPGQGLRLIYYSQIVNDFQKGDIAEGYSVSREKKESFPLTVTSAQKNPTAFYLCASSGEQGQPQHFGDGTRLSIL.